The rows below give T cell receptor beta chains drawn from one sample of a study of radiotherapy plus CTLA-4 blockade in lung cancer. Sequenced by immunoSEQ multiplex PCR; TCRdb stores in-frame clones only, minus some. The sample shows 50,000 to 70,000 clones, more than 60% of them seen only once. This material consisted of peripheral blood, taken from a patient treated with radiotherapy plus ipilimumab. The receptors derive from a human donor with non-small cell lung cancer who had a partial response to radiotherapy plus ipilimumab. Each CDR3 is given with its conserved first and last residue. D genes are given only for firm matches. Clone size, where shown, is once, few, many, or a class for clones that have expanded.

V,D,size,J,length,DNA,CDR3
TRBV11-1,TRBD2,-,TRBJ2-1,16,TGTGCCAGCAGCGTAATAGCGGGGGGACTCTACAATGAGCAGTTCTTC,CASSVIAGGLYNEQFF
TRBV29-1,-,few,TRBJ2-5,12,TGCAGCGTTGTAGGCAGGGCAGAGACCCAGTACTTC,CSVVGRAETQYF
TRBV4-1,-,-,TRBJ1-3,16,TGCGCCAGCAGCAGGGAGGCAGGCAGCGGTGGAAACACCATATATTTT,CASSREAGSGGNTIYF
TRBV9,TRBD1,-,TRBJ1-1,14,TGTGCCAGCAGCTACAGGACAGGGAACACTGAAGCTTTCTTT,CASSYRTGNTEAFF
TRBV28,TRBD1,-,TRBJ2-7,16,TGTGCCAGCAGTTTATCCGGGACAGGGAAGGTAAGGGAGCAGTACTTC,CASSLSGTGKVREQYF
TRBV10-3,-,-,TRBJ1-5,16,TGTGCCATCAGTGAGGTCGGAGGGGCGGACAATCAGCCCCAGCATTTT,CAISEVGGADNQPQHF
TRBV27,-,-,TRBJ1-2,14,TGTGCCAGCAGCTCCGGTGCCGGGGGGTGGGACTACACCTTC,CASSSGAGGWDYTF
TRBV11-2,TRBD1,-,TRBJ2-7,14,TGTGCCAGCAGCGTGGAAGCAGGGGGCTACGAGCAGTACTTC,CASSVEAGGYEQYF
TRBV9,TRBD1,-,TRBJ2-3,13,TGTGCCAGCAGCGGGACAGGGGGAGATACGCAGTATTTT,CASSGTGGDTQYF
TRBV5-1,-,few,TRBJ2-5,17,TGCGCCAGCAGCTTGGGTGGAAGTCGGGGTAGTCAAGAGACCCAGTACTTC,CASSLGGSRGSQETQYF
TRBV6-5,-,-,TRBJ1-4,15,TGTGCCAGCAGTTACTCGACACCAATGAATGAAAAACTGTTTTTT,CASSYSTPMNEKLFF
TRBV28,TRBD1,-,TRBJ2-7,14,TGTGCCAGCAGTCGACAGGGGCGGTCCTACGAGCAGTACTTC,CASSRQGRSYEQYF
TRBV7-8,TRBD2,once,TRBJ2-5,17,TGTGCCAGCAGCTTATTGGCTAGCGGGGGGGCCGAGGAGACCCAGTACTTC,CASSLLASGGAEETQYF
TRBV6-5,-,-,TRBJ2-7,12,TGTGCCAGCAGTTACCCCAGGGTCGAGCAGTACTTC,CASSYPRVEQYF
TRBV5-6,-,once,TRBJ2-5,14,TGTGCCAGCAGCTTGTTCCAGGTCCAAGAGACCCAGTACTTC,CASSLFQVQETQYF
TRBV11-2,-,-,TRBJ2-5,13,TGTGCCAGCAGCTCAGGGTCGTCGGAGACCCAGTACTTC,CASSSGSSETQYF
TRBV5-4,TRBD2,-,TRBJ2-5,16,TGTGCCAGCAGCTTGGCCGGGAGGGGCGGGCAAGAGACCCAGTACTTC,CASSLAGRGGQETQYF
TRBV5-8,-,-,TRBJ2-7,13,TGTGCCAGCAGGGTAGGGCTAGCAGGCGAGCAGTACTTC,CASRVGLAGEQYF
TRBV6-5,TRBD2,-,TRBJ2-1,16,TGTGCCAGCAGTTACTCGGGAGCGGGGGCCTACAATGAGCAGTTCTTC,CASSYSGAGAYNEQFF
TRBV28,-,-,TRBJ2-7,13,TGTGCCAGCAGCTCTCCTATTGAGGGAGAGCAGTACTTC,CASSSPIEGEQYF
TRBV6-6,TRBD2,-,TRBJ2-5,15,TGTGCCAGCAGTCCCGGACTAGCGGGACAAGAGACCCAGTACTTC,CASSPGLAGQETQYF
TRBV4-3,TRBD1,-,TRBJ1-6,14,TGCGCCAGCAGCCTGGACAGGGGAGATTCACCCCTCCACTTT,CASSLDRGDSPLHF
TRBV6-6,-,few,TRBJ2-2,14,TGTGCCAGGATGGGGGGATTAGGCACCGGGGAGCTGTTTTTT,CARMGGLGTGELFF
TRBV5-6,TRBD2,-,TRBJ2-7,13,TGTGCCAGCAGCTTGGGACTAGCGGACGAGCAGTACTTC,CASSLGLADEQYF
TRBV5-1,TRBD1,-,TRBJ2-1,18,TGCGCCAGCAGCTTGGGGGACAGGGGCGTAGTGTCCTACAATGAGCAGTTCTTC,CASSLGDRGVVSYNEQFF
TRBV5-5,-,-,TRBJ2-3,13,TGTGCCAGCAGCTTAGGACAGACAGATACGCAGTATTTT,CASSLGQTDTQYF
TRBV6-1,-,few,TRBJ1-5,17,TGTGCCAGCAGTGAAGTAGGCGGAGCCCGGAGCAATCAGCCCCAGCATTTT,CASSEVGGARSNQPQHF
TRBV7-2,TRBD1,-,TRBJ2-7,14,TGTGCCAGCAGCCCAATGGGACAGGGCTACGAGCAGTACTTC,CASSPMGQGYEQYF
TRBV5-6,TRBD1,-,TRBJ2-2,15,TGTGCCAGCAGCTTGGTAGGCGAGACAGGGGGGGAGCTGTTTTTT,CASSLVGETGGELFF
TRBV5-1,-,once,TRBJ2-2,15,TGCGCCAGCAGCTTGGACTCCAGGGACACCGGGGAGCTGTTTTTT,CASSLDSRDTGELFF
TRBV28,-,-,TRBJ1-6,16,TGTGCCAGCAGTTTTAGAATCGGACCTGGGGCTTCACCCCTCCACTTT,CASSFRIGPGASPLHF
TRBV4-3,-,-,TRBJ2-7,14,TGCGCCAGCAGCCAAGAAGATAGGGGCTACGAGCAGTACTTC,CASSQEDRGYEQYF
TRBV4-1,TRBD1,few,TRBJ1-1,16,TGCGCCAGCAGCCGGGATAGGGACAGGTTGAACACTGAAGCTTTCTTT,CASSRDRDRLNTEAFF
TRBV7-9,TRBD1,-,TRBJ2-3,14,TGTGCCAGCAGCTTGACAGGGGGCACAGATACGCAGTATTTT,CASSLTGGTDTQYF
TRBV7-2,TRBD1,-,TRBJ1-5,14,TGTGCCAGCAGCGGCTCTACAGGGGATCGGCCCCAGCATTTT,CASSGSTGDRPQHF
TRBV11-2,TRBD2,-,TRBJ2-1,16,TGTGCCAGCAGCCCCCTAAGAGCGGGGGGGCAAAATGAGCAGTTCTTC,CASSPLRAGGQNEQFF
TRBV11-1,TRBD1,-,TRBJ2-7,17,TGTGCCAGCAGCTTAAGATGGTCCGGGACAGGGATTTACGAGCAGTACTTC,CASSLRWSGTGIYEQYF